Listed below are T cell receptor beta chains from one sample, sequenced in a study of T-cell reconstitution after alpha-beta-depleted transplantation in children. A single record per CDR3 protein comes from TCRdb applying MiXCR to the PCR reads. The data show around 190,000 distinct CDR3 sequences, around 7% seen once. Sequencing used PBMCs, obtained before TCRalphabeta/CD19-depleted stem cell transplant. The receptors stem from a boy aged 2 to 9 with acute lymphoblastic leukemia, due to receive a stem cell transplant. Both conserved end residues are part of each CDR3. The D gene is left open where the match is weak. Some rows mark clone size as missing; the rest say once, few, many or name a class of expanded clone.

clone size,V gene,D gene,J gene,CDR3 protein,CDR3 DNA
NA,TRBV5-1,NA,TRBJ2-3,CASSFAEDTQYF,TGCGCCAGCAGCTTTGCGGAAGATACGCAGTATTTT
NA,TRBV21-1,NA,TRBJ2-7,CASSKARDNSYEQYF,TGTGCCAGCAGCAAAGCCCGGGACAACTCCTACGAGCAGTACTTC
many,TRBV7-2,TRBD1,TRBJ1-6,CASSVGQTPNSPLHF,TGTGCCAGCAGCGTGGGACAGACCCCTAATTCACCCCTCCACTTT
many,TRBV12-3/TRBV12-4,TRBD2,TRBJ2-7,CASSLSSGGPTYEQYF,TGTGCCAGCAGTTTGTCGAGCGGGGGCCCTACCTACGAGCAGTACTTC
few,TRBV2,TRBD2,TRBJ2-4,CASSEAAGGNLAKNIQYF,TGTGCCAGCAGTGAAGCAGCGGGGGGCAACCTAGCCAAAAACATTCAGTACTTC
few,TRBV6-2/TRBV6-3,NA,TRBJ1-2,CASSSIGSGPGGYTF,TGTGCCAGCAGTTCAATAGGGTCTGGCCCGGGAGGCTACACCTTC
many,TRBV7-9,NA,TRBJ2-3,CASSPGPTTDTQYF,TGTGCCAGCAGCCCGGGACCGACCACAGATACGCAGTATTTT
many,TRBV7-9,NA,TRBJ2-3,CATWTEYTDTQYF,TGTGCCACCTGGACAGAATACACAGATACGCAGTATTTT
few,TRBV6-5,NA,TRBJ2-7,CASSYTGLKASEQYF,TGTGCCAGCAGTTACACGGGCCTCAAGGCCTCCGAGCAGTACTTC
many,TRBV3-1,TRBD2,TRBJ2-3,CASSQQAGGEDTQYF,TGTGCCAGCAGCCAACAAGCGGGAGGAGAGGATACGCAGTATTTT
many,TRBV29-1,NA,TRBJ1-1,CSVEEAGRHEAFF,TGCAGCGTTGAAGAGGCCGGACGGCATGAAGCTTTCTTT
many,TRBV5-5,NA,TRBJ2-1,CASSSQGRDEQFF,TGTGCCAGCAGCTCGCAGGGGCGGGATGAGCAGTTCTTC
few,TRBV28,NA,TRBJ1-1,CASSLSDLIMNTEAFF,TGTGCCAGCAGTTTATCGGACCTGATAATGAACACTGAAGCTTTCTTT
many,TRBV29-1,TRBD1,TRBJ1-5,CSVQIGATGGNQPQHF,TGCAGCGTCCAAATTGGGGCCACAGGGGGTAATCAGCCCCAGCATTTT
many,TRBV29-1,TRBD1,TRBJ1-2,CSVGSGQGHYGYTF,TGCAGCGTTGGATCGGGACAGGGACACTATGGCTACACCTTC
many,TRBV20-1,NA,TRBJ2-5,CSATSTGSQETQYF,TGCAGTGCTACCTCCACAGGGAGCCAAGAGACCCAGTACTTC
NA,TRBV12-3/TRBV12-4,NA,TRBJ2-7,CASSTGLRDEQYF,TGTGCCAGCAGTACGGGACTGAGAGACGAGCAGTACTTC
many,TRBV24-1,NA,TRBJ2-1,CATGLGRVNEQFF,TGTGCCACCGGGTTAGGTAGGGTCAATGAGCAGTTCTTC
many,TRBV20-1,TRBD2,TRBJ2-3,CSAVAGGPDTQYF,TGCAGTGCTGTAGCGGGGGGGCCAGATACGCAGTATTTT
NA,TRBV5-1,TRBD1,TRBJ2-3,CASRTGSFTDTQYF,TGCGCCAGCCGGACAGGGAGTTTCACAGATACGCAGTATTTT
many,TRBV6-2/TRBV6-3,TRBD1,TRBJ2-7,CASSSRQGTYEQYF,TGTGCCAGCAGTTCTCGACAGGGAACCTACGAGCAGTACTTC
many,TRBV3-1,NA,TRBJ1-1,CASSQGGGRGTEAFF,TGTGCCAGCAGCCAAGGAGGGGGGCGAGGCACTGAAGCTTTCTTT
many,TRBV29-1,NA,TRBJ2-7,CSVAEFEQYF,TGCAGCGTTGCGGAGTTCGAGCAGTACTTC